Each of the 4 T cell receptor beta chains below was sequenced from the same sample in a study of radiotherapy plus CTLA-4 blockade in lung cancer. Measured with immunoSEQ multiplex PCR; TCRdb has only the in-frame clones, and not every one. Among more than 75,000 clones listed, around 84% were seen once. The sample in question was peripheral blood, obtained from a patient treated with radiotherapy plus ipilimumab. These receptors all stem from a human donor with non-small cell lung cancer that progressed on radiotherapy plus ipilimumab.

The J gene is TRBJ2-1, the V gene TRBV7-2; the match to TRBD1 covers 9 bases. V lost 3 bases to trimming and J lost 5 bases; unmatched junction nucleotides: 2. Per the germline V gene, CDR1 is SGHTA and CDR2 is FQGNSA. The CDR3 has 14 amino acids. The CDR3 region has the DNA TGTGCCAGCAGCTTGAGGACAGGGGACAATGAGCAGTTCTTC. As protein: CASSLRTGDNEQFF.

The V gene is TRBV6-5, the J gene TRBJ2-7, with D tentatively TRBD1 or TRBD2 (5 bases each). The CDR3 contains 11 residues. The germline CDR1 and CDR2 sequences are MNHEY and SVGAGI. V lost 5 bases and J lost 7, with 9 bases in between. The CDR3 is CASSDGAEQYF. The CDR3 DNA reads as TGTGCCAGCAGTGACGGGGCAGAGCAGTACTTC.

The genes are TRBV29-1 and TRBJ2-2; D remains ambiguous. Germline lookup yields CDR1 SQVTM and CDR2 ANQGSEA. This CDR3 spans 13 amino acids. V dropped 7 bases and J dropped 4 bases, with 13 bases sitting between them. This CDR3 reads CSGGGQSTGELFF. As DNA, the CDR3 is TGCAGCGGGGGTGGGCAGAGCACCGGGGAGCTGTTTTTT.

CDR3 region: CASSPAVTDTQYF. CDR3 DNA: TGTGCCAGCAGCCCAGCGGTCACAGATACGCAGTATTTT. The rearrangement links TRBV7-3 to TRBJ2-3; TRBD2 might be the D (5 bases). The CDR3 sequence is 13 residues long. CDR1 and CDR2 from the germline V gene are SGHTA and FQGTGA. V lost 5 bases, J lost 2 bases, and 8 bases lay in between.